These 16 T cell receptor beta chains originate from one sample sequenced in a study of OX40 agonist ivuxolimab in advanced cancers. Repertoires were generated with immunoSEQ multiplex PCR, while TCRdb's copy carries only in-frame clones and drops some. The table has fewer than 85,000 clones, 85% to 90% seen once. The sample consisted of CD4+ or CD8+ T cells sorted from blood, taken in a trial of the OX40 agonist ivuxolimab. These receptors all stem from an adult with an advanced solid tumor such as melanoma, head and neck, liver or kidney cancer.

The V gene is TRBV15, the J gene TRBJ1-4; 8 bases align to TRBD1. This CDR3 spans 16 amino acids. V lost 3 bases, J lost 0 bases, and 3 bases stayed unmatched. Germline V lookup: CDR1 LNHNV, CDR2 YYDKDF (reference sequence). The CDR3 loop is CATSRAQGATNEKLFF. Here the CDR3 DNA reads TGTGCCACCAGCAGGGCACAGGGGGCAACTAATGAAAAACTGTTTTTT.

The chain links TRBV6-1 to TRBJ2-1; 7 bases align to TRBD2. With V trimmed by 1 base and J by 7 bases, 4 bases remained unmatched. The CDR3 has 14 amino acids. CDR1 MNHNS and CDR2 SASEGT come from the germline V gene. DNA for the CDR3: TGTGCCAGCAGTGAAGTTCAGCGGGATAATGAGCAGTTCTTC. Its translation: CASSEVQRDNEQFF.

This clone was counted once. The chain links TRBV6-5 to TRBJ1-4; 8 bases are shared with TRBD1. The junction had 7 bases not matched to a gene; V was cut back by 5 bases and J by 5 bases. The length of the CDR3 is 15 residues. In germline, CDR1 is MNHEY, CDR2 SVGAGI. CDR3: CASSQQGARNEKLFF. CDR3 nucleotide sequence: TGTGCCAGCAGTCAGCAGGGGGCTAGGAATGAAAAACTGTTTTTT.

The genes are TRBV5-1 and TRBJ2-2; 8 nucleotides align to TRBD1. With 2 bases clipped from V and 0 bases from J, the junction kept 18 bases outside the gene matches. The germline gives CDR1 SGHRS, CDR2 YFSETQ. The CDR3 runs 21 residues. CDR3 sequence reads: CASSFIIGQGVLVANTGELFF. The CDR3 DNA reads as TGCGCCAGCAGCTTTATAATTGGACAGGGAGTTCTTGTCGCGAACACCGGGGAGCTGTTTTTT.

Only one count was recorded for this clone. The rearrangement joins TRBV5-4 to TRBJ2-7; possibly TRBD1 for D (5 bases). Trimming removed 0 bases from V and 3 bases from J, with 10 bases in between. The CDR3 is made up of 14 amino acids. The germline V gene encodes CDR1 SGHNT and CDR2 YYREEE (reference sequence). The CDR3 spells CASSLDGRVYEQYF. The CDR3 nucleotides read TGTGCCAGCAGCTTGGACGGCAGGGTCTACGAGCAGTACTTC.

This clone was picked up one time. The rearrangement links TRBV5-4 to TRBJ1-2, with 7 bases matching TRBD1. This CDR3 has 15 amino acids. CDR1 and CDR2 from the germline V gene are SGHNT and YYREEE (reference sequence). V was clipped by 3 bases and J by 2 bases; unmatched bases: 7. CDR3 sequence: CASSWATGMNYGYTF. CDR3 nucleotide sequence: TGTGCCAGCAGCTGGGCGACAGGGATGAACTATGGCTACACCTTC.

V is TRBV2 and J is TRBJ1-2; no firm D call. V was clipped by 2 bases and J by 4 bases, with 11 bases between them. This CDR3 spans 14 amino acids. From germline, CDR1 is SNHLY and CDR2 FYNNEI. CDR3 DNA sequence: TGTGCCAGCAGTGAATTAGGAGGTGGCTATGGCTACACCTTC. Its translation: CASSELGGGYGYTF.

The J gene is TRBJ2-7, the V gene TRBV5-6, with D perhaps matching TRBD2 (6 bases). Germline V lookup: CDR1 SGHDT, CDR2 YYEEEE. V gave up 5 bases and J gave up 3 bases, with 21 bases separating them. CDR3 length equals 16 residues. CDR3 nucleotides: TGTGCCAGCAGTTCCAAAGGGGCGGGGAGCTTCTACGAGCAGTACTTC. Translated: CASSSKGAGSFYEQYF.

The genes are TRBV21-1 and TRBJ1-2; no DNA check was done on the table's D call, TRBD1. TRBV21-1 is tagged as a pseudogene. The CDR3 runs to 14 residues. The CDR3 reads CASKGVGALPGYTF. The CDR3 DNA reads TGTGCCAGCAAAGGTGTGGGGGCGCTCCCTGGCTACACCTTC.

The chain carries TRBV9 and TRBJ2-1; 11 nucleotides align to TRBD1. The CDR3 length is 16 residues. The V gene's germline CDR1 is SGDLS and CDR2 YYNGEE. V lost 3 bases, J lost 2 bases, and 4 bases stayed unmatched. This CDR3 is CASSDRTGGAYNEQFF. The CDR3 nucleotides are TGTGCCAGCAGCGATCGGACAGGGGGCGCCTACAATGAGCAGTTCTTC. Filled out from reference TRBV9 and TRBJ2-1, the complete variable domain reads DSGVTQTPKHLITATGQRVTLRCSPRSGDLSVYWYQQSLDQGLQFLIQYYNGEERAKGNILERFSAQQFPDLHSELNLSSLELGDSALYFCASSDRTGGAYNEQFFGPGTRLTVL.

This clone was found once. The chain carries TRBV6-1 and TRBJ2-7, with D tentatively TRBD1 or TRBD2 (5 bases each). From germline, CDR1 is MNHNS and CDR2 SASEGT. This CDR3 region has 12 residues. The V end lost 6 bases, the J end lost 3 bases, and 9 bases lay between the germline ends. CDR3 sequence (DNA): TGTGCCAGCAGCCCGAGGGGCTACGAGCAGTACTTC. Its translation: CASSPRGYEQYF.

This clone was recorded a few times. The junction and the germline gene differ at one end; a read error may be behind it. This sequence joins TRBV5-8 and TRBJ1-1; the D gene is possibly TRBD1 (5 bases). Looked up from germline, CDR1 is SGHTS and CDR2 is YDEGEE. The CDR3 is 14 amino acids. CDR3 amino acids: CASRVRGLKTEAFF. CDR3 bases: TGTGCCAGCAGGGTGAGGGGTCTGAAGACTGAAGCTTTCTTT. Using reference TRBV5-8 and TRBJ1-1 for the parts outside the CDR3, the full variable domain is EAGVTQSPTHLIKTRGQQATLRCSPISGHTSVYWYQQALGLGLQFLLWYDEGEERNRGNFPPRFSGRQFPNYSSELNVNALELEDSALYLCASRVRGLKTEAFFGQGTRLTVV.

The DNA for the CDR3 is TGTGCCAGCATTGGCAGCCCCATTAACACCGGGGAGCTGTTTTTT. Translation gives CASIGSPINTGELFF. V is TRBV2 and J is TRBJ2-2; unclear D gene. Germline CDR1 reads SNHLY; CDR2 reads FYNNEI. The CDR3 is 15 amino acids. Trimming took 7 bases from V and 2 from J, leaving 14 bases between them.

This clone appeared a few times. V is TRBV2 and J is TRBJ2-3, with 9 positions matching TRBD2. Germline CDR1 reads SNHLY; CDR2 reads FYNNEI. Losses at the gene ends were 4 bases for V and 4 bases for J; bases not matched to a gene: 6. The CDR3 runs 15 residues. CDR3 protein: CASSVERGVSDTQYF. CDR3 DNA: TGTGCCAGCAGTGTAGAGCGGGGGGTCTCAGATACGCAGTATTTT.

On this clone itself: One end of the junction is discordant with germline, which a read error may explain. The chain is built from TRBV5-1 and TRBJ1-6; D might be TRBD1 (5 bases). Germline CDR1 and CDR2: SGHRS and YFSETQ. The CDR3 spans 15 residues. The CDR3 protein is CASSLDKPLGSPLHF. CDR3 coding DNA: TGCGCCAGCAGTTTGGACAAGCCCCTAGGTTCACCCCTCCACTTT.

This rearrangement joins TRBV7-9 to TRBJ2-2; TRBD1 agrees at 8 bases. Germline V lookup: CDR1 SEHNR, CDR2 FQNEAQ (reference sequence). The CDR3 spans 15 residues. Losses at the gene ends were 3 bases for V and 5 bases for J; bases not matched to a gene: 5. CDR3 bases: TGTGCCAGCAGCTTCCTGGACAGGGAGACCGGGGAGCTGTTTTTT. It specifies CASSFLDRETGELFF.